This entry lists 11 T cell receptor beta chains sequenced from one sample in a study of T cells in Graves' hyperthyroidism and ophthalmopathy. RNA transcripts provided the source from which TCR beta CDR3 regions were amplified. Carried out on the TCR CDR3, a first-round RT-PCR used the HTBI primer set. TCRdb ran MiXCR on the multiplex PCR reads and lists one entry per CDR3 protein. Here the sample spans approximately 590,000 distinct CDR3 sequences, 46% being singletons. Sequenced material: peripheral blood or thyroid tissue (not recorded which). The receptors were sampled from a woman aged 18-35 years with Graves' hyperthyroidism.

In its sample, this clonotype was seen a few times. This chain joins TRBV5-1 and TRBJ1-1; 7 bases are a match to TRBD1. Looked up from germline, CDR1 is SGHRS and CDR2 is YFSETQ. V was clipped by 4 bases and J by 2 bases; unmatched bases: 5. The CDR3 is 14 residues long. CDR3: CASSTRQGNTEAFF. For the CDR3, the DNA is TGCGCCAGCAGCACCCGACAGGGCAACACTGAAGCTTTCTTT.

Notes on this clonotype: A read error may account for a junction end that differs from germline. J is TRBJ1-4 and V is TRBV10-3, with TRBD1 identical over 8 bases. The V gene's germline CDR1 is ENHRY and CDR2 SYGVKD. The CDR3 length is 16 residues. CDR3 residues: CASSTSTGVVNEKLFF. The CDR3 DNA sequence: TGTGCCAGCAGTACCTCGACAGGGGTCGTTAATGAAAAACTGTTTTTT.

This clonotype has a handful of counts. V and J are TRBV20-1 and TRBJ2-5, with D possibly being TRBD2 (6 bases). CDR3 length: 11 amino acids. The germline V gene encodes CDR1 DFQATT and CDR2 SNEGSKA (reference sequence). V lost 0 bases and J lost 13, with 12 bases in between. CDR3 sequence (DNA): TGCAGTGCTAGAGAAGGAGGGAAACCGTACTTC. It encodes CSAREGGKPYF.

The chain uses TRBV7-9 and TRBJ1-2; D might be TRBD1 (6 bases). The V gene lost 4 bases and the J gene lost 6 bases, with 15 bases spanning the gap. The CDR3 is made up of 14 amino acids. Germline CDR1 reads SEHNR; CDR2 reads FQNEAQ (reference sequence). The CDR3: CASSSWDNEHGYTF. In nucleotides, the CDR3 is TGTGCCAGCAGCTCCTGGGACAATGAGCATGGCTACACCTTC.

For this clonotype: This likely comes from a read error, as the CDR3 has no conserved phenylalanine or tryptophan at its end. Because the CDR3's place on the DNA is in doubt, the DNA is left out and the CDR3 is given as listed by TCRdb. The chain has TRBV6-5 and TRBJ2-5; the D call TRBD2 from the table was never checked on the DNA. The CDR3 has 10 amino acids, counting both end residues. Per germline, CDR1 MNHEY and CDR2 SVGAGI. The CDR3 reads CASSYRAQGR.

The rearrangement uses TRBV2 and TRBJ2-5, with unresolved D. This CDR3 has 14 residues. The V gene lost 5 bases and the J gene lost 5 bases, with 15 bases spanning the gap. Germline CDR1 is SNHLY and CDR2 is FYNNEI. CDR3 nucleotides: TGTGCCAGCAGTTACCGTAGTAGGAGCGAGACCCAGTACTTC. This gives the protein CASSYRSRSETQYF. The full variable domain, rest sourced from reference TRBV2 and TRBJ2-5, is EPEVTQTPSHQVTQMGQEVILRCVPISNHLYFYWYRQILGQKVEFLVSFYNNEISEKSEIFDDQFSVERPDGSNFTLKIRSTKLEDSAMYFCASSYRSRSETQYFGPGTRLLVL.

The chain couples TRBV7-3 to TRBJ2-7; D is undetermined. Per the germline V gene, CDR1 is SGHTA and CDR2 is FQGTGA. The CDR3 is 8 amino acids. V gave up 5 bases and J gave up 10 bases, with 3 bases separating them. The CDR3 region is CASSRQYF. The CDR3 DNA sequence: TGTGCCAGCAGCCGACAGTACTTC.

This clonotype was observed a handful of times. This chain links TRBV2 with TRBJ1-1; D call uncertain. The CDR3 covers 13 residues. V dropped 6 bases and J dropped 5 bases, with 13 bases sitting between them. Germline loops: CDR1 SNHLY, CDR2 FYNNEI. As DNA, the CDR3 is TGTGCCAGCAGCCAAGATAAGGCAACTGAAGCTTTCTTT. It encodes CASSQDKATEAFF.

Only a few counts were recorded for this clonotype. One end of the junction is discordant with germline, which a read error may explain. V and J are TRBV5-1 and TRBJ2-7; 9 bases align to TRBD2. The CDR3 is made up of 14 amino acids. CDR1 is SGHRS, CDR2 YFSETQ, per germline. In DNA, the CDR3 is TGTGCCAGCAGCCGGACTAGCGAAACCTACGAGCAGTACTTC. This encodes CASSRTSETYEQYF.

Only a few counts were recorded for this clonotype. This sequence joins TRBV11-2 and TRBJ2-7; 8 bases are a match to TRBD2. Per germline, CDR1 SGHAT and CDR2 FQNNGV. Unmatched junction bases numbered 8, after V lost 3 bases and J lost 4 bases. This CDR3 is built from 15 residues. The CDR3 sequence: CASSFEREGFYEQYF. The DNA for the CDR3 is TGTGCCAGCAGCTTCGAACGGGAGGGCTTTTACGAGCAGTACTTC.

This clonotype was counted only a few times. J is TRBJ2-2 and V is TRBV11-2; 9 nucleotides line up with TRBD2. V lost 3 bases to trimming and J lost 2 bases; unmatched junction nucleotides: 1. This CDR3 comprises 15 residues. Germline loops: CDR1 SGHAT, CDR2 FQNNGV. CDR3 in amino acids: CASSFSGRNTGELFF. CDR3 coding DNA: TGTGCCAGCAGCTTTAGCGGGAGAAACACCGGGGAGCTGTTTTTT.